One and the same sample provided the 14 T cell receptor beta chains below, sequenced in a study of Graves' ophthalmopathy and Graves' hyperthyroidism (dated by TCRdb to between 2018 and 2020). These reads were obtained on an Illumina HiSeq 2000. For repertoire sequencing, TCR beta CDR3 regions were amplified from RNA transcripts. The first round was an RT-PCR using HTBI primers with the Qiagen OneStep RT-PCR kit, and this first round was followed by a second-round multiplex PCR, then size selection and purification. Through fastp at Q25 and MiXCR, TCRdb rebuilt clones from the public reads, retaining in-frame beta chains. Identical CDR3 protein sequences are pooled into one entry, listed with their most common genes and DNA. Within this sample are about 380,000 distinct CDR3 sequences, with 15% to 19% of them counted one time only. 5.5% to 7% of the sample belongs to the ten largest clones. The sample taken for sequencing was peripheral blood. These receptors originate from a woman aged 18-30 years with stable Graves' hyperthyroidism. Donor details come from another sample of the same person, matched by shared clones.

Of note for this clonotype: At one end, the junction sequence differs from germline, possibly due to a read error. This sequence joins TRBV7-3 and TRBJ2-6; D gene unclear. CDR1 and CDR2 from the germline V gene are SGHTA and FQGTGA. The CDR3 has 17 residues. This chain's CDR3 is CASSLTVGSSGVNVLTF. In nucleotides, the CDR3 is TGTGCCAGCAGCTTAACGGTGGGCAGCTCTGGGGTCAACGTCCTGACTTTC. The full variable domain, completed using reference TRBV7-3 and TRBJ2-6, is GAGVSQTPSNKVTEKGKYVELRCDPISGHTALYWYRQSLGQGPEFLIYFQGTGAADDSGLPNDRFFAVRPEGSVSTLKIQRTERGDSAVYLCASSLTVGSSGVNVLTFGAGSRLTVL.

This clonotype was seen many times. The rearrangement uses TRBV2 and TRBJ2-2; 11 nucleotides agree with TRBD2. The junction had 16 bases not matched to a gene; V was cut back by 4 bases and J by 0 bases. The CDR3 consists of 21 residues. CDR1 and CDR2 from the germline V gene are SNHLY and FYNNEI. The CDR3 protein is CASSVINWALAGGPNTGELFF. DNA for the CDR3: TGTGCCAGCAGTGTAATTAATTGGGCGCTAGCGGGGGGCCCGAACACCGGGGAGCTGTTTTTT.

This clonotype came up many times. In DNA form, the CDR3 reads TGTGCCAGCAGCCCTTCAATAACTAGCAATCAGCCCCAGCATTTT. Protein sequence: CASSPSITSNQPQHF. The chain carries TRBV9 and TRBJ1-5; D unresolved. Between the trimmed V and J ends, which lost 4 bases and 0 bases, there was a span of 11 bases. The V gene's germline CDR1 is SGDLS and CDR2 YYNGEE. The CDR3 spans 15 residues.

This clonotype was observed at least ten times. The chain carries TRBV10-3 and TRBJ2-6; D call uncertain. Germline V gene lookup returns CDR1 ENHRY and CDR2 SYGVKD. V was cut by 9 bases and J by 2 bases, with 5 bases left in between. The CDR3 is 12 residues long. The CDR3 protein is CAMSAGANVLTF. CDR3 coding DNA: TGTGCCATGTCTGCTGGGGCCAACGTCCTGACTTTC.

This clonotype was seen repeatedly, ten times or more. CDR3: CASSEDSGGGLNTIYF. CDR3 bases: TGTGCCAGCAGTGAAGATTCGGGGGGCGGTTTGAACACCATATATTTT. The V and J genes are TRBV2 and TRBJ1-3; possible D gene TRBD1, 6 bases. The CDR3 extends over 16 amino acids. Germline V lookup: CDR1 SNHLY, CDR2 FYNNEI. V gave up 1 base and J gave up 7 bases, with 17 bases separating them. Based on the CDR3 plus reference TRBV2 and TRBJ1-3, the full variable domain is EPEVTQTPSHQVTQMGQEVILRCVPISNHLYFYWYRQILGQKVEFLVSFYNNEISEKSEIFDDQFSVERPDGSNFTLKIRSTKLEDSAMYFCASSEDSGGGLNTIYFGEGSWLTVV.

This clonotype has more than one count but fewer than ten. The chain has TRBV4-2 and TRBJ2-7; TRBD1 might be the D (5 bases). In germline, CDR1 is LGHNA, CDR2 YNFKEQ. This CDR3 contains 14 residues. V shed 1 base and J shed 5 bases, with 12 bases lying between them. The CDR3 sequence: CASSQAAGYDEQYF. The CDR3 DNA reads TGTGCCAGCAGCCAAGCGGCAGGGTACGACGAGCAGTACTTC.

This clonotype came up many times. The chain carries TRBV27 and TRBJ2-7; TRBD1 agrees at 7 bases. With V trimmed by 3 bases and J by 2 bases, 7 bases remained unmatched. Germline-derived CDR1 and CDR2 are MNHEY and SMNVEV (reference sequence). The CDR3 length is 15 residues. The CDR3 sequence: CASSLIGQAPYEQYF. The CDR3 bases are TGTGCCAGCAGTTTGATCGGACAGGCGCCCTACGAGCAGTACTTC.

This clonotype was observed many times. The J gene is TRBJ1-5, the V gene TRBV12-3 or TRBV12-4, with no clear D. The CDR3 totals 13 residues. V was clipped by 2 bases and J by 5 bases, with 7 bases between them. The CDR3 sequence: CASSLRYDQPQHF. Here the CDR3 DNA reads TGTGCCAGCAGTTTAAGATACGATCAGCCCCAGCATTTT.

This sequence joins TRBV11-2 and TRBJ2-7, with 7 bases that match TRBD2. The CDR3 runs to 17 residues. J was trimmed by 2 bases and V by 5 bases; bases with no gene match: 15. The germline gives CDR1 SGHAT, CDR2 FQNNGV. CDR3 DNA: TGTGCCAGCAGCCCCCCATCGGCTAGCGGCATAACCTACGAGCAGTACTTC. Translated: CASSPPSASGITYEQYF.

This clonotype was found many times. This chain links TRBV3-1 with TRBJ2-7; the match to TRBD2 covers 9 bases. Germline V CDR1 and CDR2: LGHDT, YNNKEL (reference sequence). The CDR3 length is 17 residues. V lost 4 bases to trimming and J lost 2 bases; unmatched junction nucleotides: 12. CDR3 nucleotides: TGTGCCAGCAGCCTCTTCAGGGCGGGAGGGGCAACCTACGAGCAGTACTTC. Translation: CASSLFRAGGATYEQYF.

This clonotype was observed many times. The gene calls are TRBV12-5 and TRBJ1-1; 8 positions match TRBD1. CDR3 length: 20 residues. V gave up 7 bases and J gave up 1 base; unmatched junction bases: 23. Germline lookup yields CDR1 LGHNT and CDR2 FRNRAP. CDR3 nucleotides: TGTGCTAGTGAGCGACGGTGGTGGGACAGGCTACACTCGTCGAACACTGAAGCTTTCTTT. Translation gives CASERRWWDRLHSSNTEAFF. Together with reference TRBV12-5 and TRBJ1-1, the CDR3 gives the full variable domain: DARVTQTPRHKVTEMGQEVTMRCQPILGHNTVFWYRQTMMQGLELLAYFRNRAPLDDSGMPKDRFSAEMPDATLATLKIQPSEPRDSAVYFCASERRWWDRLHSSNTEAFFGQGTRLTVV.

As for this clonotype: One end of the junction fails to match germline, which may point to a read error. The V call is TRBV6-2 or TRBV6-3, the J call TRBJ2-7; D remains ambiguous. The CDR3 runs 12 residues. Germline CDR1 reads MNHEY; CDR2 reads SVGEGT. CDR3 DNA sequence: TGTGACAGCAGTGCCAGAAACTACGAGCAGTACTTC. Amino acids: CDSSARNYEQYF.

V usage is TRBV19 and J usage is TRBJ1-6; D is possibly TRBD1 (5 bases). The CDR3 spans 15 residues. V lost 8 bases and J 14 bases, leaving 25 bases between the germline ends. The V gene's germline CDR1 is LNHDA and CDR2 SQIVND (reference sequence). The CDR3 coding sequence is TGTGCCAGTTCTCAAGGGGCCAGATCCCGTCCCACCCTCCACTTT. Protein: CASSQGARSRPTLHF.

This clonotype occurred many times. The chain has TRBV11-3 and TRBJ1-1; 7 nucleotides align to TRBD1. The CDR3 extends over 15 amino acids. In germline, CDR1 is SGHNT, CDR2 YENEEA. Trimming cost V 5 bases and J 1 base; bases outside gene matches: 7. The CDR3 region is CASSRLGGPNTEAFF. In DNA, the CDR3 is TGTGCCAGCAGCCGTTTAGGGGGCCCGAACACTGAAGCTTTCTTT.